This TCR beta chain was sequenced in a study of shared clonotypes between healthy human individuals. Broader study findings: Donors were few, which limited the genetic and exposure-history diversity represented.

This clone appeared many times. The antigen is unknown. At the DNA level, this CDR3 is encoded by other sequences in the same sample as well. Germline CDR1 is LNHDA and CDR2 is SQIVND (reference sequence). The V and J ends lost 1 base and 7 bases respectively, with 5 bases between them. This CDR3 region has 12 residues. The naive CD8 fraction comprised CD45RO-negative cells positively selected for CCR7 and excluded terminally differentiated effector memory CD45RA+ cells. Free of recent acute infections or vaccinations, the donors were healthy HIV-negative adults. Libraries were prepared by immunoSEQ multiplex PCR; TCRdb keeps only in-frame clonotypes and omits some of them. The table lists approximately 2,000,000 clones, 93% of them singletons.

The V and J genes are TRBV19 and TRBJ2-1; D is unclear. The clonotype comes from a young man in good health. Some clones in this sample may be carry-over from other donors' samples. Specimen: naive CD8+ T cells from PBMCs. The CDR3 coding sequence is TGTGCCAGTAGTATAGGGCGGAATGAGCAGTTCTTC. It is translated as CASSIGRNEQFF.